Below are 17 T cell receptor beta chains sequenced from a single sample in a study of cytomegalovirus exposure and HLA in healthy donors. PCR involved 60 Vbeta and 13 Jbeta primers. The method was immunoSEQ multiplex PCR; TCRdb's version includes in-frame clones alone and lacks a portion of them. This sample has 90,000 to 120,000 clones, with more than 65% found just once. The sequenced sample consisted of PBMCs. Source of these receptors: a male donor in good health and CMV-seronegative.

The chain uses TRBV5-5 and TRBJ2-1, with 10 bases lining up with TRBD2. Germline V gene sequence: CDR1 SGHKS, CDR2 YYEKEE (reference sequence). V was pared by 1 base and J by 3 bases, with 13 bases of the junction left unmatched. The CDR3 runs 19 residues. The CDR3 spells CASSLRELAGQIIYNEQFF. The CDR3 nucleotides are TGTGCCAGCAGCTTGAGGGAACTAGCGGGGCAGATTATCTACAATGAGCAGTTCTTC.

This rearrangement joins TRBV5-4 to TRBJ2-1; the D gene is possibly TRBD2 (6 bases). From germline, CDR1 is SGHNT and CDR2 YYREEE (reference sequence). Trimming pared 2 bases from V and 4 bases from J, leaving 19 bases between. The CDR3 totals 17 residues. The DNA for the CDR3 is TGTGCCAGCAGCTTTGGGTATGCGGCGGGGTCGTACAATGAGCAGTTCTTC. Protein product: CASSFGYAAGSYNEQFF. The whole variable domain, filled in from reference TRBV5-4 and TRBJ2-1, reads ETGVTQSPTHLIKTRGQQVTLRCSSQSGHNTVSWYQQALGQGPQFIFQYYREEENGRGNFPPRFSGLQFPNYSSELNVNALELDDSALYLCASSFGYAAGSYNEQFFGPGTRLTVL.

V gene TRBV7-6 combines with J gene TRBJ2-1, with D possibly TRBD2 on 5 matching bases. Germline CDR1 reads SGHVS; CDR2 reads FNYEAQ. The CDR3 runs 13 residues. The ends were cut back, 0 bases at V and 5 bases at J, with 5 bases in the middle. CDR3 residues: CASSLAGDNEQFF. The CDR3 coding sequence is TGTGCCAGCAGCTTAGCCGGGGACAATGAGCAGTTCTTC.

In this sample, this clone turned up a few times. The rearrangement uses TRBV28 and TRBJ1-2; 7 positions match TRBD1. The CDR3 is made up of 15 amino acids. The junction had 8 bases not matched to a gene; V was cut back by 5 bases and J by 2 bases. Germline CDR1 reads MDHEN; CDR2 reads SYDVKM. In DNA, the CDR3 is TGTGCCAGCAGTCAAACAGGGGTCCACAACTATGGCTACACCTTC. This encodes CASSQTGVHNYGYTF.

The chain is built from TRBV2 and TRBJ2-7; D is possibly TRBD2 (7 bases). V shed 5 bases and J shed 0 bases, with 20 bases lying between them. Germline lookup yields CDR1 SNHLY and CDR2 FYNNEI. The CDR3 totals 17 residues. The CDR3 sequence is CASSSGTSRRSSYEQYF. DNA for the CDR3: TGTGCCAGCAGTAGCGGGACAAGCCGGAGGAGCTCCTACGAGCAGTACTTC. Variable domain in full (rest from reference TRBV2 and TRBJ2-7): EPEVTQTPSHQVTQMGQEVILRCVPISNHLYFYWYRQILGQKVEFLVSFYNNEISEKSEIFDDQFSVERPDGSNFTLKIRSTKLEDSAMYFCASSSGTSRRSSYEQYFGPGTRLTVT.

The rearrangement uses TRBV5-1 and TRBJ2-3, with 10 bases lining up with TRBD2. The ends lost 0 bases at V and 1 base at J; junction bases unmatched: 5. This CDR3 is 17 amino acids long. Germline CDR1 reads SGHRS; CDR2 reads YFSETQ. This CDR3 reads CASSLEREGLRTDTQYF. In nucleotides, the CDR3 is TGCGCCAGCAGCTTGGAGCGGGAGGGCCTTCGCACAGATACGCAGTATTTT. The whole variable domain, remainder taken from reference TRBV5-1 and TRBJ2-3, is KAGVTQTPRYLIKTRGQQVTLSCSPISGHRSVSWYQQTPGQGLQFLFEYFSETQRNKGNFPGRFSGRQFSNSRSEMNVSTLELGDSALYLCASSLEREGLRTDTQYFGPGTRLTVL.

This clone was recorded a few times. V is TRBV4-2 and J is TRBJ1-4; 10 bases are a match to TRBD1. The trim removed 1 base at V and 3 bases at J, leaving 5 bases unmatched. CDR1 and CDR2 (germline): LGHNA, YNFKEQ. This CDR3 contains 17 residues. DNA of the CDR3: TGTGCCAGCAGCCAAGGGGGACAGGGGCGGGCTAATGAAAAACTGTTTTTT. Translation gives CASSQGGQGRANEKLFF.

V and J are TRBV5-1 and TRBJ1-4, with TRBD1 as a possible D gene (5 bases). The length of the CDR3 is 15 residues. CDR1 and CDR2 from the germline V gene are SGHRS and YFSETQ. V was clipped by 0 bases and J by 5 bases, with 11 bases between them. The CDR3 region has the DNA TGCGCCAGCAGCTTGGCGGGGGGGTCAAATGAAAAACTGTTTTTT. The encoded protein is CASSLAGGSNEKLFF.

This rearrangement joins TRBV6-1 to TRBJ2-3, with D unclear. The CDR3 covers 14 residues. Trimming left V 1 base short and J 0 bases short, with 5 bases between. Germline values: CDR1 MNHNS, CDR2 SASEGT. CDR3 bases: TGTGCCAGCAGTGAAGGGCCTAGCACAGATACGCAGTATTTT. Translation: CASSEGPSTDTQYF.

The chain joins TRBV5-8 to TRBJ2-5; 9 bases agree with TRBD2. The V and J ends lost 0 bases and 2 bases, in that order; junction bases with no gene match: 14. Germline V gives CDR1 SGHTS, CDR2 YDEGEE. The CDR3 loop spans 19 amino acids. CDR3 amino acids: CASSLGLAALPGVQETQYF. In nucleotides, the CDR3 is TGTGCCAGCAGCTTGGGACTAGCGGCTCTACCTGGGGTTCAAGAGACCCAGTACTTC.

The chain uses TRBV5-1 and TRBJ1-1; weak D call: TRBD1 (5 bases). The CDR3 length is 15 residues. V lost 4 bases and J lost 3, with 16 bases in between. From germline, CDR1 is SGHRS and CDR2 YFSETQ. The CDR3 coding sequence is TGCGCCAGCAGCCCACCGGGAGGGGCCTACACTGAAGCTTTCTTT. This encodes CASSPPGGAYTEAFF.

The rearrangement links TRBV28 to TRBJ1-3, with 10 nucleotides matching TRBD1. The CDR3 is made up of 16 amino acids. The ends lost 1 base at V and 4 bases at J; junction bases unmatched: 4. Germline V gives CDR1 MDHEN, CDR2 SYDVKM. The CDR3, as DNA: TGTGCCAGCAGTTTATCCGGGACAGGGGTGGGAAACACCATATATTTT. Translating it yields CASSLSGTGVGNTIYF.

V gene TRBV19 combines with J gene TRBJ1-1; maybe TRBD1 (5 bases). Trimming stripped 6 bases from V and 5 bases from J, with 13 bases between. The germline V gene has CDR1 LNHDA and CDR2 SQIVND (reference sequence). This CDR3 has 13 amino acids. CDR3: CASSYGEGTEAFF. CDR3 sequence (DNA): TGTGCCAGTAGCTATGGGGAGGGGACTGAAGCTTTCTTT.

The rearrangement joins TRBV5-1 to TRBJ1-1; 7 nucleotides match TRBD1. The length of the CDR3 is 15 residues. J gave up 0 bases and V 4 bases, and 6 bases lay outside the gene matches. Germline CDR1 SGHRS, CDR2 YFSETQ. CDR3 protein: CASSVGTAMNTEAFF. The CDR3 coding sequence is TGCGCCAGCAGCGTAGGGACAGCGATGAACACTGAAGCTTTCTTT.

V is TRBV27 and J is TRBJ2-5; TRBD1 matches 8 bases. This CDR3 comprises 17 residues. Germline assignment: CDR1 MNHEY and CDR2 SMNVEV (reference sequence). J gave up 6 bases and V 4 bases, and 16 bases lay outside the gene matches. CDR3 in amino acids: CASSSAQTGERGKTQYF. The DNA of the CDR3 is TGTGCCAGCAGTTCCGCTCAGACAGGGGAACGCGGAAAGACCCAGTACTTC.

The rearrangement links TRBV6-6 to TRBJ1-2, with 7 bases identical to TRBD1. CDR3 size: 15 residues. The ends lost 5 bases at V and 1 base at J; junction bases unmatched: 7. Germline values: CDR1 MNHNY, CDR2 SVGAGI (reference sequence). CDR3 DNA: TGTGCCAGCAGTACCCGGGACAGATATAACTATGGCTACACCTTC. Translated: CASSTRDRYNYGYTF.

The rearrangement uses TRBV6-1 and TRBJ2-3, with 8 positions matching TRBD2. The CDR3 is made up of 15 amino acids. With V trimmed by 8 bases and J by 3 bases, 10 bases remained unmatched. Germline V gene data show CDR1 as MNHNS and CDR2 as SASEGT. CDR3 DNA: TGTGCCAGCCGTGGAAGCGGGGGCTTAACAGATACGCAGTATTTT. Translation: CASRGSGGLTDTQYF.